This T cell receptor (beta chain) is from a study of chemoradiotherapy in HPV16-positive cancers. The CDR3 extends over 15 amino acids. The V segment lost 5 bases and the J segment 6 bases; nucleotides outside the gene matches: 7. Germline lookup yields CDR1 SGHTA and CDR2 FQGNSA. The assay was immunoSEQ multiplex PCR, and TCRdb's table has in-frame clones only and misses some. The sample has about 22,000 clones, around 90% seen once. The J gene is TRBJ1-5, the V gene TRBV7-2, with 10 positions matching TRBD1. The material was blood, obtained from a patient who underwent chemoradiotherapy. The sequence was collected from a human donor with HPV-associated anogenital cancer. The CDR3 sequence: CASSLYRDRGQPQHF. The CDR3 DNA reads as TGTGCCAGCAGCCTATACCGGGACAGGGGTCAGCCCCAGCATTTT. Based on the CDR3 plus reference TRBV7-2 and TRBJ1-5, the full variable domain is GAGVSQSPSNKVTEKGKDVELRCDPISGHTALYWYRQSLGQGLEFLIYFQGNSAPDKSGLPSDRFSAERTGGSVSTLTIQRTQQEDSAVYLCASSLYRDRGQPQHFGDGTRLSIL.